These 26 T cell receptor beta chains came from one sample sequenced in a study of somatic mutations in cytotoxic T cells in rheumatoid arthritis. Profiled with immunoSEQ multiplex PCR; TCRdb holds only in-frame clones, not every one. The sample holds approximately 5,500 clones, 70% to 85% seen once. Source material: CD8+ T cells sorted from blood. Receptors were obtained from an adult with rheumatoid arthritis.

This clone was counted a few times. This chain links TRBV28 with TRBJ2-7, with no clear D. The CDR3 loop spans 12 amino acids. The V gene lost 3 bases and the J gene lost 0 bases, with 3 bases spanning the gap. CDR1 is MDHEN and CDR2 is SYDVKM in the germline V gene. The CDR3 DNA reads as TGTGCCAGCAGTTTCAGCTCCTACGAGCAGTACTTC. It encodes CASSFSSYEQYF.

The count of this clone is one. This chain links TRBV19 with TRBJ2-3; D remains unclear. Deletions cut 5 bases from V and 6 bases from J, with 18 bases between. Germline assignment: CDR1 LNHDA and CDR2 SQIVND (reference sequence). The length of the CDR3 is 15 residues. In nucleotides, the CDR3 is TGTGCCAGTAGTGGTTCCGTTGACCGGTTGGATACGCAGTATTTT. This sequence encodes CASSGSVDRLDTQYF. Complete variable domain (other parts from reference TRBV19 and TRBJ2-3): DGGITQSPKYLFRKEGQNVTLSCEQNLNHDAMYWYRQDPGQGLRLIYYSQIVNDFQKGDIAEGYSVSREKKESFPLTVTSAQKNPTAFYLCASSGSVDRLDTQYFGPGTRLTVL.

The chain employs TRBV14 and TRBJ2-5; the D is unclear. This CDR3 has 14 amino acids. The V end lost 1 base, the J end lost 7 bases, and 13 bases lay between the germline ends. Germline loops: CDR1 SGHDN, CDR2 FVKESK. This CDR3 is CASSQAISAGTQYF. CDR3 bases: TGTGCCAGCAGCCAAGCTATTTCGGCAGGGACCCAGTACTTC.

CDR3 sequence: CASSPGQGARGYTF. DNA for the CDR3: TGCGCCAGCAGCCCCGGACAGGGGGCGCGTGGCTACACCTTC. The gene calls are TRBV4-3 and TRBJ1-2, with 11 bases aligning to TRBD1. This CDR3 spans 14 amino acids. Per germline, CDR1 LGHNA and CDR2 YSLEER. J was trimmed by 7 bases and V by 4 bases; bases with no gene match: 5.

This clone was seen a few times. The chain links TRBV11-3 to TRBJ2-7, with D perhaps matching TRBD1 (5 bases). CDR1 SGHNT and CDR2 YENEEA come from the germline V gene. Trimming removed 1 base at V and 2 bases at J, with 9 bases between. CDR3 length equals 14 residues. CDR3 coding DNA: TGTGCCAGCAGCTTAGGGGGCGTTGCCTACGAGCAGTACTTC. Its translation is CASSLGGVAYEQYF. The variable domain in full, with the rest retrieved from reference TRBV11-3 and TRBJ2-7, is EAGVVQSPRYKIIEKKQPVAFWCNPISGHNTLYWYLQNLGQGPELLIRYENEEAVDDSQLPKDRFSAERLKGVDSTLKIQPAELGDSAVYLCASSLGGVAYEQYFGPGTRLTVT.

V gene TRBV7-9 combines with J gene TRBJ1-1, with a tentative D call TRBD1 (5 bases). The CDR3 covers 15 residues. Trimming took off 5 bases at V and 3 bases at J, with 16 bases between the two ends. The germline gives CDR1 SEHNR, CDR2 FQNEAQ (reference sequence). CDR3 sequence: CASSRDSQIDTEAFF. In DNA form, the CDR3 reads TGTGCCAGCAGCCGGGACTCCCAAATCGACACTGAAGCTTTCTTT.

The gene calls are TRBV5-4 and TRBJ2-7; TRBD2 matches 14 bases. This CDR3 comprises 16 residues. CDR1 SGHNT and CDR2 YYREEE come from the germline V gene (reference sequence). V lost 3 bases to trimming and J lost 2 bases; unmatched junction nucleotides: 4. CDR3 loop: CASSYGLAGGAYEQYF. As DNA, the CDR3 is TGTGCCAGCAGCTACGGACTAGCGGGGGGCGCCTACGAGCAGTACTTC.

The V gene is TRBV11-2, the J gene TRBJ1-6; D is perhaps TRBD1 (5 bases). CDR1 is SGHAT and CDR2 is FQNNGV in the germline V gene. The CDR3 has 16 amino acids. V dropped 7 bases and J dropped 2 bases, with 15 bases sitting between them. The CDR3 DNA reads TGTGCCAGCACTCCTGGGGGGGAGGCCTATAATTCACCCCTCCACTTT. It codes for CASTPGGEAYNSPLHF.

The V call is TRBV7-9, the J call TRBJ2-7; D remains ambiguous. The V gene's germline CDR1 is SEHNR and CDR2 FQNEAQ (reference sequence). This CDR3 has 12 amino acids. With 1 base removed from V and 6 bases from J, the gap between germline ends came to 7 bases. CDR3 DNA sequence: TGTGCCAGCAGCTTAGTTAACGCCGAGCAGTACTTC. It codes for CASSLVNAEQYF.

The sample holds one count of this clone. The rearrangement joins TRBV6-1 to TRBJ2-5; D is possibly TRBD2 (7 bases). CDR1 MNHNS and CDR2 SASEGT come from the germline V gene. This CDR3 is built from 14 residues. V lost 6 bases, J lost 5 bases, and 16 bases lay in between. The CDR3, as DNA: TGTGCCAGCAGGATTTTCAGGGGAGGGGAGACCCAGTACTTC. As protein: CASRIFRGGETQYF.

This chain connects TRBV4-3 to TRBJ2-7; D is unclear. The CDR3 spans 14 residues. Looked up from germline, CDR1 is LGHNA and CDR2 is YSLEER. With 4 bases removed from V and 2 bases from J, the gap between germline ends came to 12 bases. The CDR3 bases are TGCGCCAGCAGCCCGGCTTCGGATACCTACGAGCAGTACTTC. It codes for CASSPASDTYEQYF.

This chain uses TRBV6-6 with TRBJ1-6, with D hard to call. The V end was cut by 2 bases, the J end by 0 bases, with 8 bases between. The V gene's germline CDR1 is MNHNY and CDR2 SVGAGI (reference sequence). The CDR3 is 16 residues long. The CDR3: CASSYEAISYNSPLHF. The CDR3 DNA follows: TGTGCCAGCAGTTACGAGGCCATCTCCTATAATTCACCCCTCCACTTT.

The rearrangement uses TRBV4-1 and TRBJ2-7; D not resolved. The CDR3 is 15 residues long. Trimming shortened V by 4 bases and J by 6 bases, and 19 bases separated the two germline ends. Per the germline V gene, CDR1 is MGHRA and CDR2 is YSYEKL. CDR3 loop: CASSPRSDSSSEQYF. DNA for the CDR3: TGCGCCAGCAGCCCTCGTTCTGATAGTAGCTCCGAGCAGTACTTC.

The chain combines TRBV11-3 with TRBJ2-7, with 7 positions matching TRBD1. The CDR3 has 14 amino acids. Trimming at V came to 1 base and at J to 4 bases, leaving 4 bases not matched to a gene. Germline CDR1 and CDR2: SGHNT and YENEEA. The CDR3 sequence is CASSLVQGPYEQYF. Written as DNA, the CDR3 is TGTGCCAGCAGCTTAGTACAGGGGCCGTACGAGCAGTACTTC.

The chain has TRBV5-1 and TRBJ2-2; TRBD2 matches at 11 bases. Germline V CDR1 and CDR2: SGHRS, YFSETQ. V shed 5 bases, J shed 1 base, and the junction held 4 bases outside the gene matches. The CDR3 length is 16 residues. The CDR3: CASRNTSGGNTGELFF. DNA of the CDR3: TGCGCCAGCAGGAACACTAGCGGGGGGAACACCGGGGAGCTGTTTTTT.

This clone was recorded only once. J is TRBJ2-6 and V is TRBV5-4; D gene ambiguous. Germline lookup yields CDR1 SGHNT and CDR2 YYREEE (reference sequence). V dropped 1 base and J dropped 2 bases, with 4 bases sitting between them. The CDR3 is 14 residues long. CDR3 protein: CASSLIAGANVLTF. In nucleotides, the CDR3 is TGTGCCAGCAGCTTGATCGCTGGGGCCAACGTCCTGACTTTC.

The chain carries TRBV5-1 and TRBJ2-3; D not resolved. Trimming stripped 7 bases from V and 2 bases from J, with 5 bases between. The CDR3 is made up of 11 amino acids. CDR1 is SGHRS and CDR2 is YFSETQ in the germline V gene. CDR3: CASATTDTQYF. In DNA, the CDR3 is TGCGCCAGCGCAACCACAGATACGCAGTATTTT.

The rearrangement joins TRBV2 to TRBJ1-1; D uncertain. CDR1 SNHLY and CDR2 FYNNEI come from the germline V gene. Trimming left V 6 bases short and J 6 bases short, with 11 bases between. CDR3 length: 12 residues. For the CDR3, the DNA is TGTGCCAGCAGGGCAGGCGGGTCTGAAGCTTTCTTT. It translates to CASRAGGSEAFF.

The V call is TRBV4-3, the J call TRBJ2-1, with no clear D. The CDR3 loop spans 13 amino acids. Trimming removed 0 bases at V and 8 bases at J, with 8 bases between. The germline V gene encodes CDR1 LGHNA and CDR2 YSLEER. The CDR3 region is CASSQDLGYEQFF. As DNA, the CDR3 is TGCGCCAGCAGCCAAGATCTGGGATATGAGCAGTTCTTC.

The rearrangement joins TRBV19 to TRBJ1-5; no firm D call. Germline V gene sequence: CDR1 LNHDA, CDR2 SQIVND (reference sequence). The CDR3 is made up of 15 amino acids. V lost 3 bases to trimming and J lost 2 bases, with 11 bases between them. The CDR3 DNA reads TGTGCCAGTAGTATGATGGGGAACGGCAATCAGCCCCAGCATTTT. Its protein product is CASSMMGNGNQPQHF.

This chain links TRBV11-2 with TRBJ1-5, with 9 bases that match TRBD1. The germline gives CDR1 SGHAT, CDR2 FQNNGV. V lost 1 base, J lost 0 bases, and 4 bases stayed unmatched. The CDR3 has 17 residues. This CDR3 reads CASSLGQGVDSNQPQHF. CDR3 nucleotides: TGTGCCAGCAGCTTAGGACAGGGGGTGGATAGCAATCAGCCCCAGCATTTT. The full variable domain, rest sourced from reference TRBV11-2 and TRBJ1-5, is EAGVAQSPRYKIIEKRQSVAFWCNPISGHATLYWYQQILGQGPKLLIQFQNNGVVDDSQLPKDRFSAERLKGVDSTLKIQPAKLEDSAVYLCASSLGQGVDSNQPQHFGDGTRLSIL.

J is TRBJ2-2 and V is TRBV7-9; 13 nucleotides match TRBD2. The CDR3 totals 18 residues. V lost 5 bases, J lost 0 bases, and 6 bases stayed unmatched. CDR1 and CDR2 from the germline V gene are SEHNR and FQNEAQ (reference sequence). The CDR3 protein is CASSLGLAGAANTGELFF. CDR3 DNA: TGTGCCAGCAGCCTTGGACTAGCGGGGGCCGCGAACACCGGGGAGCTGTTTTTT.

The V and J genes are TRBV7-9 and TRBJ1-1; TRBD1 is a possible D gene (6 bases). Per germline, CDR1 SEHNR and CDR2 FQNEAQ (reference sequence). The CDR3 length is 14 residues. Trimming cost V 7 bases and J 1 base, with 13 bases left between them. CDR3 region: CASKDNRANTEAFF. The CDR3 DNA reads TGTGCCAGCAAAGATAACAGGGCGAACACTGAAGCTTTCTTT.

The rearrangement uses TRBV5-6 and TRBJ2-1; 12 bases align to TRBD2. The germline CDR1 and CDR2 sequences are SGHDT and YYEEEE. V dropped 5 bases and J dropped 4; count of bases not matched to a gene: 4. This CDR3 contains 15 residues. The CDR3 DNA follows: TGTGCCAGCAGAGACCTAGCGGGGGGGTACAATGAGCAGTTCTTC. It codes for CASRDLAGGYNEQFF.

V usage is TRBV27 and J usage is TRBJ1-2; D is undetermined. The V and J ends lost 5 bases and 8 bases respectively, with 15 bases between them. Germline assignment: CDR1 MNHEY and CDR2 SMNVEV (reference sequence). The CDR3 loop spans 13 amino acids. The DNA of the CDR3 is TGTGCCAGCAGTAAATCGGTAGGGTCGGGCTACACCTTC. The encoded protein is CASSKSVGSGYTF.

The V gene is TRBV27, the J gene TRBJ2-7; D is possibly TRBD1 or TRBD2 (5 bases each). Per the germline V gene, CDR1 is MNHEY and CDR2 is SMNVEV (reference sequence). V dropped 1 base and J dropped 4 bases, with 11 bases sitting between them. This CDR3 spans 14 amino acids. CDR3 region: CASSLWGLRYEQYF. The CDR3 DNA follows: TGTGCCAGCAGTTTATGGGGGTTACGGTACGAGCAGTACTTC.